A selection of T cell receptor beta chains follows, all from one sample in a study of response to subunit inactivated influenza vaccine. TCRdb recomputed calls from the RT-PCR reads with MiXCR, one row per CDR3 protein. Among around 600,000 distinct CDR3 sequences, about 11% were seen once, and the ten largest hold 9.5% to 12%. These sequences were also reported in another study, on T cells expressing NK-cell markers.

The sequenced sample was PBMCs from blood, obtained on the day of vaccination. These receptors came from a man over 45 who received an inactivated influenza vaccine. The CDR3 runs from the conserved cysteine through the conserved F or W. D genes are given only for firm matches. Rows give clone size only sometimes, using once, few, many, or a class for an expanded clone.

clone_size j_call d_call v_call cdr3_nt cdr3_aa
. TRBJ2-7 . TRBV10-2 TGCGCCAGCAGTGGGGGCGATTACGAGCAGTACTTC CASSGGDYEQYF
many TRBJ2-3 . TRBV20-1 TGCAGTGCTAGCTGGTTAATTACCTTGTCCACAGATACGCAGTATTTT CSASWLITLSTDTQYF
. TRBJ1-1 . TRBV6-5 TGTGCCAGCAGTTACAACTCAGGGTTGGGCACTGAAGCTTTCTTT CASSYNSGLGTEAFF
many TRBJ2-2 . TRBV25-1 TGTGCCAGCAGTCCCCGAGGGGATGCCCCCGGGGAGCTGTTTTTT CASSPRGDAPGELFF
. TRBJ2-7 . TRBV5-6 TGTGCCAGCAGCCCTAATGACTACGAGCAGTACTTC CASSPNDYEQYF
. TRBJ2-1 . TRBV10-3 TGTGCCATCAGTGGGTGGGACAACTATAGCTCCTACAATGAGCAGTTCTTC CAISGWDNYSSYNEQFF
many TRBJ1-1 TRBD1 TRBV10-3 TGTGCCATCTGGGTAGGGGGCTTGAACACTGAAGCTTTCTTT CAIWVGGLNTEAFF
many TRBJ2-3 TRBD2 TRBV6-2/TRBV6-3 TGTGCCAGCAGTTACTCGGGCCGCGGGAGGCTCTACCGCACAGATACGCAGTATTTT CASSYSGRGRLYRTDTQYF
many TRBJ1-6 . TRBV4-3 TGCGCCAGCAGCGCCGCCGGGAGGACTAATTCACCCCTCCACTTT CASSAAGRTNSPLHF
. TRBJ2-6 TRBD1 TRBV6-2/TRBV6-3 TGTGCCAGCAGTCTCTTATCCGGGACAGGGGGTGACGGGGCCAACGTCCTGACTTTC CASSLLSGTGGDGANVLTF
many TRBJ2-1 . TRBV30 TGTGCCTGGAGTGTCCGGGGCAGGGTGGGAACCTACAATGAGCAGTTCTTC CAWSVRGRVGTYNEQFF
few TRBJ2-1 TRBD1 TRBV24-1 TGTGCCACCAGTGATCTAGGGACAGGGTCTGCCAATGAGCAGTTCTTC CATSDLGTGSANEQFF
few TRBJ1-5 . TRBV20-1 TGCAGTGCTAGGCCGGCCAGCCTCAATCAGCCCCAGCATTTT CSARPASLNQPQHF
few TRBJ1-1 TRBD1 TRBV6-2/TRBV6-3 TGTGCCAGCACCACAGGGACAGAGAACACTGAAGCTTTCTTT CASTTGTENTEAFF
. TRBJ2-6 . TRBV19 TGTGCCAGTAGGCAGGACAGCCTTCTCTCTGGGGCCAACGTCCTGACTTTC CASRQDSLLSGANVLTF
. TRBJ2-7 . TRBV12-3/TRBV12-4 TGTGCCAGAAACCCCCACAGGAAAGACTCCTACGAGCAGTACTTC CARNPHRKDSYEQYF
. TRBJ1-1 . TRBV6-1 TGTGCCAGCAGTGAACGGGCAGCCGAAGCTTTCTTT CASSERAAEAFF
. TRBJ2-1 . TRBV5-6 TGTGCCAGCAGCTTAGTAGTTTCCAATGAGCAGTTCTTC CASSLVVSNEQFF
many TRBJ2-1 . TRBV5-1 TGCGCCAGCAGCTTGGGGGGTTTCGATGAGCAGTTCTTC CASSLGGFDEQFF
few TRBJ2-5 . TRBV5-1 TGCGCCAGCAGCTTGGTGTTGACAGGGAGGCCTGAGACCCAGTACTTC CASSLVLTGRPETQYF
. TRBJ2-7 TRBD1 TRBV6-5 TGTGCCAGCAGTTACCTCGGGCAGGGGGAATACGAGCAGTACTTC CASSYLGQGEYEQYF
few TRBJ2-5 TRBD1 TRBV6-5 TGTGCCAGCAGTAACGGGGACAGGGAGCAAGAGACCCAGTACTTC CASSNGDREQETQYF
few TRBJ1-5 . TRBV9 TGTGCCAGCAGCGTAGCCGGCAATCAGCCCCAGCATTTT CASSVAGNQPQHF
. TRBJ2-3 . TRBV5-1 TGCGCCAGCCGTACAGTAGCTAAGGAGCAGTATTTT CASRTVAKEQYF
few TRBJ1-6 TRBD1 TRBV3-1 TGTGCCAGCAGCGTGGGACAGGGAGTAGGTTCACCCCTCCACTTT CASSVGQGVGSPLHF
few TRBJ2-3 TRBD2 TRBV6-2/TRBV6-3 TGTGCCAGCAGTTACTCACTAGCGGTTAGCACAGATACGCAGTATTTT CASSYSLAVSTDTQYF